These 29 T cell receptor beta chains came from one sample sequenced in a study of graft-versus-host responses after intestinal transplantation. The protocol was immunoSEQ multiplex PCR, while the TCRdb copy is restricted to in-frame clones and leaves out a portion. The data show 21,000 or so clones, around 92% seen once. The sequencing here drew on PBMCs, taken about 9 months after intestinal transplant. These receptor sequences come from a human patient who received an intestinal transplant, so some T cells may come from the graft donor.

CDR3 DNA sequence: TGTGCCAGCAGCGTAACTGGGGGGGCTGGCACTGAAGCTTTCTTT. It is translated as CASSVTGGAGTEAFF. The V and J genes are TRBV9 and TRBJ1-1, with D possibly matching TRBD1 (6 bases). Trimming took off 1 base at V and 4 bases at J, with 14 bases between the two ends. Germline V gene data show CDR1 as SGDLS and CDR2 as YYNGEE. This CDR3 is 15 amino acids long.

This sequence joins TRBV27 and TRBJ2-5; D assignment may be TRBD1 or TRBD2 (5 bases each). This CDR3 is 14 amino acids long. Germline values: CDR1 MNHEY, CDR2 SMNVEV (reference sequence). Trimming shortened V by 4 bases and J by 2 bases, and 11 bases separated the two germline ends. DNA of the CDR3: TGTGCCAGCAGTTGGGGACCGACTCAAGAGACCCAGTACTTC. It is translated as CASSWGPTQETQYF.

The chain couples TRBV19 to TRBJ1-1, with unresolved D. The CDR3 sequence is 12 residues long. Trimming stripped 4 bases from V and 8 bases from J, with 11 bases between. Germline CDR1 and CDR2: LNHDA and SQIVND (reference sequence). CDR3 amino acids: CASSKTLGEAFF. CDR3 bases: TGTGCCAGTAGTAAGACGCTGGGCGAAGCTTTCTTT.

This chain uses TRBV5-6 with TRBJ1-2, with no clear D. Germline CDR1 SGHDT, CDR2 YYEEEE. With 4 bases removed from V and 4 bases from J, the gap between germline ends came to 11 bases. The length of the CDR3 is 13 residues. The CDR3 bases are TGTGCCAGCAGCGTTGAGGGTTCCTATGGCTACACCTTC. This encodes CASSVEGSYGYTF.

The chain joins TRBV30 to TRBJ1-2; no clear D gene. This CDR3 has 14 amino acids. Germline CDR1 and CDR2: GTSNPN and SVGIG (reference sequence). Trimming took 2 bases from V and 4 from J, leaving 14 bases between them. CDR3 sequence: CAWSSDAGPYGYTF. The CDR3 DNA sequence: TGTGCCTGGAGTTCCGATGCCGGCCCCTATGGCTACACCTTC. Full variable domain (rest looked up from reference TRBV30 and TRBJ1-2): SQTIHQWPATLVQPVGSPLSLECTVEGTSNPNLYWYRQAAGRGLQLLFYSVGIGQISSEVPQNLSASRPQDRQFILSSKKLLLSDSGFYLCAWSSDAGPYGYTFGSGTRLTVV.

The V and J genes are TRBV27 and TRBJ2-1; no reliable D call. The CDR3 sequence is 11 residues long. Deletions cut 6 bases from V and 11 bases from J, with 11 bases between. CDR1 is MNHEY and CDR2 is SMNVEV in the germline V gene (reference sequence). CDR3 in DNA: TGTGCCAGCAGCCTCCTTGGCCAGCAGTTCTTC. Protein product: CASSLLGQQFF.

The gene calls are TRBV7-7 and TRBJ2-2; D tentatively reads TRBD1 or TRBD2 (5 bases each). Between the trimmed V and J ends, which lost 1 base and 6 bases, there was a span of 21 bases. This CDR3 has 18 residues. Germline lookup yields CDR1 SSHAT and CDR2 FNYEAQ (reference sequence). The CDR3 bases are TGTGCCAGCAGCTTAGGAGCCCGGGGCCAGGCGATACCCGGGGAGCTGTTTTTT. It yields the protein CASSLGARGQAIPGELFF.

The chain uses TRBV9 and TRBJ2-2; TRBD1 is a possible D gene (6 bases). Trimming stripped 4 bases from V and 4 bases from J, with 20 bases between. The CDR3 spans 17 residues. The germline gives CDR1 SGDLS, CDR2 YYNGEE. CDR3: CASSPRGGQLRTGELFF. The CDR3 DNA follows: TGTGCCAGCAGCCCCCGCGGTGGACAGTTGCGCACCGGGGAGCTGTTTTTT.

The chain recombines TRBV25-1 with TRBJ1-2; TRBD1 might be the D (5 bases). V lost 5 bases, J lost 8 bases, and 21 bases lay in between. CDR3 size: 15 residues. Germline V gene data show CDR1 as MGHDK and CDR2 as SYGVNS. The CDR3 sequence: CASSSLWEGNAGYTF. In DNA, the CDR3 is TGTGCCAGCAGTTCCCTGTGGGAGGGGAATGCAGGCTACACCTTC.

This chain joins TRBV28 and TRBJ1-1; D gene ambiguous. This CDR3 region has 14 residues. Trimming pared 8 bases from V and 2 bases from J, leaving 15 bases between. The germline gives CDR1 MDHEN, CDR2 SYDVKM. The CDR3 coding sequence is TGTGCCAGCGATAGTGTCGGGGTTAACACTGAAGCTTTCTTT. Its protein product is CASDSVGVNTEAFF.

Here the CDR3 DNA reads TGCAGTGCCGAACCAGGGGAAGGCTACACCTTC. It is translated as CSAEPGEGYTF. The genes are TRBV20-1 and TRBJ1-2; TRBD1 might be the D (6 bases). The CDR3 totals 11 residues. Germline assignment: CDR1 DFQATT and CDR2 SNEGSKA (reference sequence). The V end lost 6 bases, the J end lost 8 bases, and 13 bases lay between the germline ends.

The V gene is TRBV2, the J gene TRBJ2-7; the D is unclear. Germline V lookup: CDR1 SNHLY, CDR2 FYNNEI. V shed 8 bases and J shed 3 bases, with 8 bases lying between them. CDR3 length: 11 amino acids. CDR3 amino acids: CASGSSYEQYF. The DNA of the CDR3 is TGTGCCAGCGGTAGCAGCTACGAGCAGTACTTC.

This clone was picked up one time. The chain recombines TRBV6-5 with TRBJ2-6; D gene unclear. Germline values: CDR1 MNHEY, CDR2 SVGAGI. Deletions cut 2 bases from V and 2 bases from J, with 1 base between. The CDR3 consists of 13 residues. The CDR3 bases are TGTGCCAGCAGTTACGCTGGGGCCAACGTCCTGACTTTC. Protein sequence: CASSYAGANVLTF.

The V and J genes are TRBV28 and TRBJ2-7; D is possibly TRBD1 (6 bases). V gave up 4 bases and J gave up 7 bases, with 17 bases separating them. The germline gives CDR1 MDHEN, CDR2 SYDVKM. There are 14 residues in the CDR3. The CDR3 protein is CASSYQGPSREQYF. CDR3 sequence (DNA): TGTGCCAGCAGTTATCAGGGGCCTTCGCGGGAGCAGTACTTC.

The chain has TRBV9 and TRBJ1-1; no firm D call. CDR1 SGDLS and CDR2 YYNGEE come from the germline V gene. This CDR3 region has 12 residues. V was shortened by 0 bases and J by 3 bases, with 3 bases between the two germline ends. The CDR3 coding sequence is TGTGCCAGCAGCGTAGCCGACACTGAAGCTTTCTTT. Translated: CASSVADTEAFF.

The chain carries TRBV4-1 and TRBJ2-3, with D perhaps matching TRBD1 (6 bases). V lost 0 bases to trimming and J lost 0 bases, with 16 bases between them. Germline values: CDR1 MGHRA, CDR2 YSYEKL. There are 18 residues in the CDR3. CDR3 protein: CASSQDPSGTISTDTQYF. CDR3 nucleotides: TGCGCCAGCAGCCAAGACCCCTCAGGGACAATTAGCACAGATACGCAGTATTTT.

The rearrangement links TRBV6-1 to TRBJ2-1; 14 nucleotides match TRBD2. CDR3 length: 17 amino acids. In germline, CDR1 is MNHNS, CDR2 SASEGT. Unmatched junction bases numbered 6, after V lost 3 bases and J lost 5 bases. CDR3 loop: CASSDPTSGRVDNEQFF. The CDR3 region has the DNA TGTGCCAGCAGTGACCCGACTAGCGGGAGGGTCGACAATGAGCAGTTCTTC.

The V and J genes are TRBV7-9 and TRBJ2-7; D is uncertain. From germline, CDR1 is SEHNR and CDR2 FQNEAQ (reference sequence). V gave up 1 base and J gave up 9 bases, with 13 bases separating them. The CDR3 covers 13 residues. CDR3 DNA: TGTGCCAGCAGCTTAGAAAACTACAATAGGCAGTACTTC. It codes for CASSLENYNRQYF.

The chain recombines TRBV30 with TRBJ1-1; D is perhaps TRBD1 (5 bases). The CDR3 is 11 amino acids. The V end was cut by 8 bases, the J end by 1 base, with 8 bases between. Per germline, CDR1 GTSNPN and CDR2 SVGIG (reference sequence). The DNA for the CDR3 is TGTGCCGGAGGACAGAACACTGAAGCTTTCTTT. As protein: CAGGQNTEAFF.

The V gene is TRBV2, the J gene TRBJ1-6; 9 bases match TRBD1. CDR1 and CDR2 (germline): SNHLY, FYNNEI. The CDR3 is made up of 15 amino acids. The J segment lost 7 bases and the V segment lost 6 bases, leaving 7 bases of the junction unmatched. Here the CDR3 reads CASRENTGGNSPLHF. CDR3 coding DNA: TGTGCCAGCAGGGAAAATACAGGGGGCAATTCACCCCTCCACTTT.

V usage is TRBV7-3 and J usage is TRBJ2-2; 7 nucleotides align to TRBD2. This CDR3 is built from 18 residues. V gave up 1 base and J gave up 3 bases; unmatched junction bases: 11. The germline CDR1 and CDR2 sequences are SGHTA and FQGTGA. The CDR3 DNA follows: TGTGCCAGCAGCTTAAATCCACCACCGGCGGGAGACACCGGGGAGCTGTTTTTT. Translation gives CASSLNPPPAGDTGELFF.

The J gene is TRBJ1-2, the V gene TRBV27, with 10 bases identical to TRBD1. V trimming: 1 base; J trimming: 4 bases; junction bases outside the gene matches: 9. The germline CDR1 and CDR2 sequences are MNHEY and SMNVEV (reference sequence). This CDR3 is built from 17 residues. Here the CDR3 reads CASSLFFGTGDSYGYTF. DNA for the CDR3: TGTGCCAGCAGTTTATTCTTCGGGACAGGGGACAGCTATGGCTACACCTTC.

The chain recombines TRBV27 with TRBJ2-1; D might be TRBD1 (6 bases). The CDR3 is 15 amino acids. The V end was cut by 2 bases, the J end by 0 bases, with 8 bases between. Germline values: CDR1 MNHEY, CDR2 SMNVEV (reference sequence). CDR3 sequence: CASSLATGSYNEQFF. The DNA of the CDR3 is TGTGCCAGCAGTTTAGCGACAGGCTCCTACAATGAGCAGTTCTTC.

This rearrangement joins TRBV23-1 to TRBJ2-3, with 8 nucleotides matching TRBD1. TRBV23-1 is sorted into the ORF group, with uncertain function. The CDR3 is 18 amino acids. V was clipped by 6 bases and J by 1 base; unmatched bases: 15. The CDR3 protein is CASSPQGAREECTDTQYF. The DNA of the CDR3 is TGCGCCAGCAGCCCCCAGGGGGCTAGGGAGGAATGCACAGATACGCAGTATTTT.

The chain combines TRBV30 with TRBJ1-4; D is possibly TRBD1 (5 bases). CDR1 GTSNPN and CDR2 SVGIG come from the germline V gene (reference sequence). Trimming removed 4 bases from V and 3 bases from J, with 15 bases in between. The CDR3 length is 15 residues. CDR3 nucleotides: TGTGCCTGGACCCGTCCGGGGCCTTCTAATGAAAAACTGTTTTTT. This encodes CAWTRPGPSNEKLFF.

The chain links TRBV5-4 to TRBJ2-7; the match to TRBD1 covers 8 bases. This CDR3 contains 13 residues. After removal of 4 bases from V and 4 bases from J, the junction contained 4 bases not matched to a gene. Germline CDR1 SGHNT, CDR2 YYREEE (reference sequence). This CDR3 reads CASSGDRRYEQYF. The DNA of the CDR3 is TGTGCCAGCAGCGGGGACAGGCGTTACGAGCAGTACTTC.

Comment on this clone: The junction differs from germline at one of its ends, possibly a read error. The chain combines TRBV7-9 with TRBJ2-7; TRBD1 might be the D (5 bases). Germline lookup yields CDR1 SEHNR and CDR2 FQNEAQ (reference sequence). The CDR3 runs to 13 residues. Here the CDR3 reads CASSHDSSYEQYF. The CDR3 bases are TGCGCCAGCAGCCATGACAGCTCCTACGAGCAGTACTTC.

The chain recombines TRBV19 with TRBJ1-2; D not resolved. Trimming took 5 bases from V and 8 from J, leaving 9 bases between them. Germline values: CDR1 LNHDA, CDR2 SQIVND (reference sequence). The length of the CDR3 is 11 residues. The CDR3 region is CASSPGWGYTF. The CDR3 DNA reads as TGTGCCAGTAGTCCGGGGTGGGGCTACACCTTC.

J is TRBJ2-3 and V is TRBV5-1; TRBD1 matches 7 bases. Germline CDR1 reads SGHRS; CDR2 reads YFSETQ. The CDR3 length is 15 residues. V gave up 3 bases and J gave up 1 base; unmatched junction bases: 5. In nucleotides, the CDR3 is TGCGCCAGCAGCTCCGGGACAGCACGCACAGATACGCAGTATTTT. Protein product: CASSSGTARTDTQYF.